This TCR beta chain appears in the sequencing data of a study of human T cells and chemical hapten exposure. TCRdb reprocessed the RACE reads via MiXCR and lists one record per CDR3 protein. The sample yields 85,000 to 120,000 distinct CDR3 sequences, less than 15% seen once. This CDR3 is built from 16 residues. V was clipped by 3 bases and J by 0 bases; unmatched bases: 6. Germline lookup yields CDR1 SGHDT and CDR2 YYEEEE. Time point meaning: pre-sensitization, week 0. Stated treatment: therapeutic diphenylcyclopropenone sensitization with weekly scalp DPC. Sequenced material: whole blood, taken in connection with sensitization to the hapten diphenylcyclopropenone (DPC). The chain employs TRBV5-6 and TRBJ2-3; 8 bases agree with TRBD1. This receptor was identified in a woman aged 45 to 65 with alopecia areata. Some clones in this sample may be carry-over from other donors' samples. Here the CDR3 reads CASSWRTGLSTDTQYF. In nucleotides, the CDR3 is TGTGCCAGCAGCTGGAGGACAGGGCTAAGCACAGATACGCAGTATTTT.